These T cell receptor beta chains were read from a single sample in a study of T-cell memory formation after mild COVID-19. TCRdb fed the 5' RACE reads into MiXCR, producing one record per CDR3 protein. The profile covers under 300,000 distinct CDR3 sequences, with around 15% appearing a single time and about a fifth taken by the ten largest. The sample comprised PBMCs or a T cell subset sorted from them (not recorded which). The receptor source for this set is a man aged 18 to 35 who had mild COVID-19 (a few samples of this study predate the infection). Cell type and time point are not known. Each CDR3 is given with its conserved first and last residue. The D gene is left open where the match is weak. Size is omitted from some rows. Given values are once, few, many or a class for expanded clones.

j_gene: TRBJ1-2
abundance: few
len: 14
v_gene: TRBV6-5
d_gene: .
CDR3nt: TGTGCCAGCAGTTACTCGCCGGCTAACTATGGCTACACCTTC
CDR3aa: CASSYSPANYGYTF

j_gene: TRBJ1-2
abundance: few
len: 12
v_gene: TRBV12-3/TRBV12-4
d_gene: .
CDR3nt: TGTGCCAGCAGCGTTAGGGGACATGGCTACACCTTC
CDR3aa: CASSVRGHGYTF

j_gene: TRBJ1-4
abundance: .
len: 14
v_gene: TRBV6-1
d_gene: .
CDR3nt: TGTGCCACCCATGCGGGGAATACTAATGAAAAACTGTTTTTT
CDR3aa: CATHAGNTNEKLFF

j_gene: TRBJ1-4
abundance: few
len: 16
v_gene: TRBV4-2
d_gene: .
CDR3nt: TGTGCCAGCAGCCTCCAAAGGGGCGGGGGTAATGAAAAACTGTTTTTT
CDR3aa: CASSLQRGGGNEKLFF

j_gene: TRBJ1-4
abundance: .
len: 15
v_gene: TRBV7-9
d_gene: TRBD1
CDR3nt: TGTGCCAGCAGCTTCTCGACAGGGGGAAGTGAAAAACTGTTTTTT
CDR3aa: CASSFSTGGSEKLFF

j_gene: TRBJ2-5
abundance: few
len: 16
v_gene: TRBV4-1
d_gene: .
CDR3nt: TGCGCCAGCAGCCAGGATCTTCAGGGACGGTTAAAGACCCAGTACTTC
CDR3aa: CASSQDLQGRLKTQYF

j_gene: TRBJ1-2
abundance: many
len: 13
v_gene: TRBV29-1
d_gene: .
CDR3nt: TGCAGCGCCGTAACAGAGAATCTCTATGGCTACACCTTC
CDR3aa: CSAVTENLYGYTF

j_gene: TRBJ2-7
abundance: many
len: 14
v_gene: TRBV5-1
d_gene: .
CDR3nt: TGCGCCAGCAGCCCACCACAGACCACCTACGAGCAGTACTTC
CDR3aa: CASSPPQTTYEQYF

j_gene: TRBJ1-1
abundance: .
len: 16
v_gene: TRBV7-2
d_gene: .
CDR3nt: TGTGCCAGCAGCTTAGCGGCTACAGGCCTTGGCACTGAAGCTTTCTTT
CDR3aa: CASSLAATGLGTEAFF

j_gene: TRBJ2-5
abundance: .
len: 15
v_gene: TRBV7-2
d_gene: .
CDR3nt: TGTGCCAGCAGCTTAGTGGGTTCTGAACAAGAGACCCAGTACTTC
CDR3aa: CASSLVGSEQETQYF

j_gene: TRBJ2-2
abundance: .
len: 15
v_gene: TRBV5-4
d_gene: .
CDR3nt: TGTGCCAGCAGCCCAGACCTTTTGAACACCGGGGAGCTGTTTTTT
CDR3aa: CASSPDLLNTGELFF

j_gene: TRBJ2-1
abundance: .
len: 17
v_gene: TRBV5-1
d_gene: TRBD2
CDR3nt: TGCGCCAGCAATCCCGGGGAAGCGGGGGGCTCCTACAATGAGCAGTTCTTC
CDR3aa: CASNPGEAGGSYNEQFF

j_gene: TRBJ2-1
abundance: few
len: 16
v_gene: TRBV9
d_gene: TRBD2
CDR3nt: TGTGCCAGCAGCGACTCAGCGGGGGGGCCATACAATGAGCAGTTCTTC
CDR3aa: CASSDSAGGPYNEQFF

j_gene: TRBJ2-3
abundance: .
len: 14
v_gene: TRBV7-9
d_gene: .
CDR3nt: TGTGCCAGCAGCTTATCCGGGCCTCAGGATACGCAGTATTTT
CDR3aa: CASSLSGPQDTQYF

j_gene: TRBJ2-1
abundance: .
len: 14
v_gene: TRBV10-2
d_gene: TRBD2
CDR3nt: TGCGCCAGCAGTGCTCGGGGGGACTACAATGAGCAGTTCTTC
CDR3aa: CASSARGDYNEQFF

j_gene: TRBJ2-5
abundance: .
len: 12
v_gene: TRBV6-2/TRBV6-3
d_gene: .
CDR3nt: TGTGCCAGCAGCTTCTCAATGGAGACCCAGTACTTC
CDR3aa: CASSFSMETQYF

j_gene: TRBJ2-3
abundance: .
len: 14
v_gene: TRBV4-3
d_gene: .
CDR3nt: TGCGCCAGCAGCCAAGATTACGGGAAAGATACGCAGTATTTT
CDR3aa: CASSQDYGKDTQYF

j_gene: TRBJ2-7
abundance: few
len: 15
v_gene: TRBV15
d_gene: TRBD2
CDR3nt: TGTGCCACCAGCAGAGATAGGACTAGTAGCTACGAGCAGTACTTC
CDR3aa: CATSRDRTSSYEQYF

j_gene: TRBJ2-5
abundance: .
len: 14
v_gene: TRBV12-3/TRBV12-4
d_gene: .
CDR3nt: TGTGCCAGCAGTTTTAGGCAGGGGATGCAGACCCAGTACTTC
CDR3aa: CASSFRQGMQTQYF

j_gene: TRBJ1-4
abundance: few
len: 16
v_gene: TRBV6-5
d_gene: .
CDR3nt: TGTGCCACTCTCGACCGGGCGGGACGGCATAATGAAAAACTGTTTTTT
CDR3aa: CATLDRAGRHNEKLFF

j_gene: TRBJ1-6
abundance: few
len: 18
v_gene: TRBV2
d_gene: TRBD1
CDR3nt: TGTGCCAGCAGTCGTTCCGGGACAGGGAGCTCCTATAATTCACCCCTCCACTTT
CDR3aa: CASSRSGTGSSYNSPLHF

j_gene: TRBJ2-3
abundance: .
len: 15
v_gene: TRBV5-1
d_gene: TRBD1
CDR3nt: TGCGCCAGCAGCGGGTCCGGGACAGGCACAGATACGCAGTATTTT
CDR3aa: CASSGSGTGTDTQYF

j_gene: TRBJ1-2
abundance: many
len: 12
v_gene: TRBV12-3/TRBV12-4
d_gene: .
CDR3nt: TGTGCCAGCAGCTTGGCCTCTTATGGCTACACCTTC
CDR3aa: CASSLASYGYTF

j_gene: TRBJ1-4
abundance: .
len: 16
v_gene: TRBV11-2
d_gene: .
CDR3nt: TGTGCCAGCAGCTTAGGCAGGGGTACAACTAATGAAAAACTGTTTTTT
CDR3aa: CASSLGRGTTNEKLFF

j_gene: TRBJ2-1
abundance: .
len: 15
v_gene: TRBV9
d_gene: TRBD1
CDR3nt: TGTGCCAGCAGCGTGGGGACAGGGTTTGGTAATGAGCAGTTCTTC
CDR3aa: CASSVGTGFGNEQFF

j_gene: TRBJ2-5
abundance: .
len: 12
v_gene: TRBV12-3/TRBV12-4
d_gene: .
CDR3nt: TGTGCCAGCAGGAGGGGGGGGGAGACCCAGTACTTC
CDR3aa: CASRRGGETQYF

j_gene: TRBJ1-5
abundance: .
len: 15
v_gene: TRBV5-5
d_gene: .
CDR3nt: TGTGCCAGCAGCGAGGCCGGGACCGGGAGTCAGCCCCAGCATTTT
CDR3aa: CASSEAGTGSQPQHF

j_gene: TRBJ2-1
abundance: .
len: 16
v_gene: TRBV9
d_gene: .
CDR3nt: TGTGCCAGCAGCGGTGGTACCGTGCGGTCCTACAATGAGCAGTTCTTC
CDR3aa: CASSGGTVRSYNEQFF

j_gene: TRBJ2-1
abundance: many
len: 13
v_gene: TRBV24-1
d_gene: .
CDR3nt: TGTGCCACCAGTGATTCGAATCGGGACAAACAGTTCTTC
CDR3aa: CATSDSNRDKQFF

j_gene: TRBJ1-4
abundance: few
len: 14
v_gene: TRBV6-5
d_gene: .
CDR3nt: TGTGCCAGCAGGAAACTGGGGGGTCGGGAAAAACTGTTTTTT
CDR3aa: CASRKLGGREKLFF

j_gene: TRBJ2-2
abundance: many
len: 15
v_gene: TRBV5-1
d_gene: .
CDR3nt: TGCGCCAGCAGCTCACAGGGTACGACCACCGGGGAGCTGTTTTTT
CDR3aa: CASSSQGTTTGELFF

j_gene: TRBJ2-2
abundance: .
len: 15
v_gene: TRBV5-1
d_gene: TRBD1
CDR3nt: TGCGCCAGCAGCTCCGGACAGGGTTGGTCCGGGGAGCTGTTTTTT
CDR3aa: CASSSGQGWSGELFF

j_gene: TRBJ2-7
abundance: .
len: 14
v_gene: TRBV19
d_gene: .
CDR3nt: TGTGCCAGTAGTTACGCCGGACGAACCTACGAGCAGTACTTC
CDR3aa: CASSYAGRTYEQYF

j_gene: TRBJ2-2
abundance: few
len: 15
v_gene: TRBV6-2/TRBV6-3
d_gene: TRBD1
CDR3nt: TGTGCCAGCAGTCCGGACAGGGGGAACACCGGGGAGCTGTTTTTT
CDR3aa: CASSPDRGNTGELFF

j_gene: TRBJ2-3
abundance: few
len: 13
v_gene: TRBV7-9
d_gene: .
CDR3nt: TGTGCCAGCTATCCTGCCAGCACAGATACGCAGTATTTT
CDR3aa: CASYPASTDTQYF

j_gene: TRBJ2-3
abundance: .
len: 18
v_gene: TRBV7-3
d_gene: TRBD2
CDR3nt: TGTGCCAGCAGCTTAGGGCTAGCGGGGGGTCGTAGCACAGATACGCAGTATTTT
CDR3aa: CASSLGLAGGRSTDTQYF

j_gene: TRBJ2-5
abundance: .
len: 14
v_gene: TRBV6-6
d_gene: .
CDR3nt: TGTGCCAGCAGTTCTGTGGGTGCGGGAGAGACCCAGTACTTC
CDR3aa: CASSSVGAGETQYF

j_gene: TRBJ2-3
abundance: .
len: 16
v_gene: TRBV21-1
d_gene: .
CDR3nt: TGTGCCAGCAGCACTGGACGGGCGAAAGACACAGATACGCAGTATTTT
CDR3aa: CASSTGRAKDTDTQYF

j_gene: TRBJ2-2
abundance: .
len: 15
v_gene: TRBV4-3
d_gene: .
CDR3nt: TGCGCCAGCAGCCAAGAAAGCACTACCACCGGGGAGCTGTTTTTT
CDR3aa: CASSQESTTTGELFF

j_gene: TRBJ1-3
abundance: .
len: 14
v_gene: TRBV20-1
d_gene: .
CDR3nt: TGCAGTGCTTATAGTGCGGGGACTGGAAACACCATATATTTT
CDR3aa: CSAYSAGTGNTIYF

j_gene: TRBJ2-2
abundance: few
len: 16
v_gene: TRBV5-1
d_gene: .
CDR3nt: TGCGCCAGCAGCGCCCTCGGGGCTACCTCGGCCGGGGAGCTGTTTTTT
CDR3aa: CASSALGATSAGELFF

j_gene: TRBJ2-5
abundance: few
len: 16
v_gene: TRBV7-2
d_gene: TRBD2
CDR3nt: TGTGCCAGCAGCTTACTTAGCGGGGGCCTTGGAGAGACCCAGTACTTC
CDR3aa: CASSLLSGGLGETQYF

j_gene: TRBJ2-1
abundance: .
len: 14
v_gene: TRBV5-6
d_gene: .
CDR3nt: TGTGCCAGCAGCTACAACGGGGGACCCAATGAGCAGTTCTTC
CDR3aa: CASSYNGGPNEQFF

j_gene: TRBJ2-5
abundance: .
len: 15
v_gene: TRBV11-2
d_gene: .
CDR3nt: TGTGCCAGCAGCGACCCCGGCCATCCCATCCAGACCCAGTACTTC
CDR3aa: CASSDPGHPIQTQYF

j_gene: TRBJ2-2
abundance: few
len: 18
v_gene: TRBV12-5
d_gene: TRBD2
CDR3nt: TGTGCTAGTGGTTTGATCCTAGGACTAGGCATCTCCTCCGGGGAGCTGTTTTTT
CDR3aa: CASGLILGLGISSGELFF

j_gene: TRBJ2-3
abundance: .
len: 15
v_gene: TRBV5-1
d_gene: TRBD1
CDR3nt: TGCGCCAGCAGCCTTGACAGGGGGCAGGGAGATACGCAGTATTTT
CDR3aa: CASSLDRGQGDTQYF

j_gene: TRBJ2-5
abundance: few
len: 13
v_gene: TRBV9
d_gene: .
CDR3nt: TGTGCCAGCAGCGTAGCCCCAACGGGGACCCAGTACTTC
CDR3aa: CASSVAPTGTQYF

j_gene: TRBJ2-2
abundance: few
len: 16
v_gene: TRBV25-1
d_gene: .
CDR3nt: TGTGCCAGCAGTGATTCTCAGGTCGGGGGAGCCGGGGAGCTGTTTTTT
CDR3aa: CASSDSQVGGAGELFF

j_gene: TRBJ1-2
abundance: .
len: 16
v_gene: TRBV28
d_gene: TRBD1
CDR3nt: TGTGCCAGCAGCCCCGCAATGAGACAGGGGGCCCGTGGCTACACCTTC
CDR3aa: CASSPAMRQGARGYTF

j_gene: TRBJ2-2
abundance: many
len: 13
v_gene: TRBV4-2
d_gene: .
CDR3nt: TGTGCCAGCAGCCAGGTTTCGGCCGGGGAGCTGTTTTTT
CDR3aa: CASSQVSAGELFF

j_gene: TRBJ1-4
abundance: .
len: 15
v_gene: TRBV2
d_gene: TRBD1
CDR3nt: TGTGCCAGCGTAGATTGGGACAGGGGGGCCGAAAAACTGTTTTTT
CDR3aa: CASVDWDRGAEKLFF

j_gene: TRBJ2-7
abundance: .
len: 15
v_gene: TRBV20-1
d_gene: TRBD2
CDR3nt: TGCAGTGCTGTCTCGACTAGCGGGAGCTCCTACGAGCAGTACTTC
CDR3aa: CSAVSTSGSSYEQYF

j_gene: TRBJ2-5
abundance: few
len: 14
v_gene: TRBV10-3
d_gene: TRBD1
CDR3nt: TGTGCCATCAGTGAAGGGACAGCGGAAGAGACCCAGTACTTC
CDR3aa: CAISEGTAEETQYF

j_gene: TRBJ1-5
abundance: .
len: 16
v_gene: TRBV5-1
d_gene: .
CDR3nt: TGCGCCAGCAGCTCCCCGCGGAGGCGGTACAATCAGCCCCAGCATTTT
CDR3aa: CASSSPRRRYNQPQHF

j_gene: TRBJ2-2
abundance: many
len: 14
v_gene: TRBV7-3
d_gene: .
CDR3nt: TGTGCCAGCAGCTTATCGGGGACCACCGGGGAGCTGTTTTTT
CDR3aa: CASSLSGTTGELFF

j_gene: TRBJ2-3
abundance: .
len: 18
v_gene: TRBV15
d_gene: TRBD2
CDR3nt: TGTGCCACCAGCAAGGGGACTAGCGGGGGGGTTAGCACAGATACGCAGTATTTT
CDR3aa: CATSKGTSGGVSTDTQYF

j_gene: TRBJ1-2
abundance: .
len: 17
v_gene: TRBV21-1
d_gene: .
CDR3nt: TGTGCCAGCAGCACCCGGGCCCAGGGGATCCTTCCCCATGGCTACACCTTC
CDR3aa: CASSTRAQGILPHGYTF